The entry that follows covers one T cell receptor (beta chain) sequence. The antigen remains unidentified. This record comes from a study of T cell responses to AZD1222 COVID-19 vaccine. Study-wide results and limits: Spike-specific TCRs gained breadth and depth after people received two AZD1222 doses. Scientists sampled the repertoires only once the peak T cell response had passed.

The table came from immunoSEQ multiplex PCR; TCRdb's copy has only in-frame clones and leaves some out. The sample has more than 95,000 clones; approximately 85% are singletons. The CDR3 is 15 amino acids. CDR1 is MGHRA, CDR2 YSYEKL, per germline. Between the trimmed V and J ends, which lost 1 base and 0 bases, there was a span of 10 bases. The input for sequencing was peripheral blood, taken on day 0 of MenACWY control vaccination. This TCR was recovered from an adult in good health. The rearrangement joins TRBV4-1 to TRBJ2-7; TRBD1 might be the D (6 bases). DNA for the CDR3: TGCGCCAGCAGCCAAGGGACAGTTCCCTCCTACGAGCAGTACTTC. Protein: CASSQGTVPSYEQYF.